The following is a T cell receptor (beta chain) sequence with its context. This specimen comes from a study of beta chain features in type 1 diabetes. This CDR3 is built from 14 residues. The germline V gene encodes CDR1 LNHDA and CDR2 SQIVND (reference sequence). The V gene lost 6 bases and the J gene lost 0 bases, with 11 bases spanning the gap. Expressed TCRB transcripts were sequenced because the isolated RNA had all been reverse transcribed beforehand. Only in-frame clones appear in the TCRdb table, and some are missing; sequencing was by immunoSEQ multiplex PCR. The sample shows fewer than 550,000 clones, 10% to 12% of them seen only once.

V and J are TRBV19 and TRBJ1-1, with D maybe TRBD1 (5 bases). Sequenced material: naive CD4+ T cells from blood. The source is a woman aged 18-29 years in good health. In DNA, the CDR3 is TGTGCCAGTAGATTGGGACGGATGAACACTGAAGCTTTCTTT. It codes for CASRLGRMNTEAFF. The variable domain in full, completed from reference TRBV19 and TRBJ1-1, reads DGGITQSPKYLFRKEGQNVTLSCEQNLNHDAMYWYRQDPGQGLRLIYYSQIVNDFQKGDIAEGYSVSREKKESFPLTVTSAQKNPTAFYLCASRLGRMNTEAFFGQGTRLTVV.